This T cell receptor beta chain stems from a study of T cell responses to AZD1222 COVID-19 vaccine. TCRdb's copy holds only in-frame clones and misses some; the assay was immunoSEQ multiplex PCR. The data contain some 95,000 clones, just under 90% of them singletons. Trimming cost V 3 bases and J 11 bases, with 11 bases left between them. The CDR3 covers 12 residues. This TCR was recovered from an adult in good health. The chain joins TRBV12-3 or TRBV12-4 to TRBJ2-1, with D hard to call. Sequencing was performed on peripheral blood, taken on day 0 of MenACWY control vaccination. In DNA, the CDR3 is TGTGCCAGCAGTTTCTCCCCGGGTAAGCAGTTCTTC. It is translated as CASSFSPGKQFF.